This T cell receptor (beta chain) comes out of a study of graft-versus-host responses after intestinal transplantation. Overall study findings and caveats: High graft-versus-host to host-versus-graft clonal ratios were seen in allografts of patients with graft-donor T cell macrochimerism.

Concerning this clone: The antigen is unknown.

Germline V gene data show CDR1 as LNHDA and CDR2 as SQIVND (reference sequence). After removal of 6 bases from V and 6 bases from J, the junction contained 16 bases not matched to a gene. The CDR3 has 17 amino acids. Some clones are missing from TCRdb's copy, which holds only in-frame ones; the method was immunoSEQ multiplex PCR. In the table there are 65,000 to 90,000 clones, under 95% of which are singletons. This receptor was taken from a human donor who was the organ donor for an intestinal transplant. The sequencing used unstimulated CD8+ T cells sorted from spleen or lymph node cells, collected before transplant. The genes are TRBV19 and TRBJ2-3; 9 bases agree with TRBD2. As DNA, the CDR3 is TGTGCCAGTAGGTCGAAGACTAGCGGAGGGGGGTGGGATACGCAGTATTTT. This codes for CASRSKTSGGGWDTQYF. The full variable domain, in which reference TRBV19 and TRBJ2-3 provide the parts outside the CDR3, is DGGITQSPKYLFRKEGQNVTLSCEQNLNHDAMYWYRQDPGQGLRLIYYSQIVNDFQKGDIAEGYSVSREKKESFPLTVTSAQKNPTAFYLCASRSKTSGGGWDTQYFGPGTRLTVL.